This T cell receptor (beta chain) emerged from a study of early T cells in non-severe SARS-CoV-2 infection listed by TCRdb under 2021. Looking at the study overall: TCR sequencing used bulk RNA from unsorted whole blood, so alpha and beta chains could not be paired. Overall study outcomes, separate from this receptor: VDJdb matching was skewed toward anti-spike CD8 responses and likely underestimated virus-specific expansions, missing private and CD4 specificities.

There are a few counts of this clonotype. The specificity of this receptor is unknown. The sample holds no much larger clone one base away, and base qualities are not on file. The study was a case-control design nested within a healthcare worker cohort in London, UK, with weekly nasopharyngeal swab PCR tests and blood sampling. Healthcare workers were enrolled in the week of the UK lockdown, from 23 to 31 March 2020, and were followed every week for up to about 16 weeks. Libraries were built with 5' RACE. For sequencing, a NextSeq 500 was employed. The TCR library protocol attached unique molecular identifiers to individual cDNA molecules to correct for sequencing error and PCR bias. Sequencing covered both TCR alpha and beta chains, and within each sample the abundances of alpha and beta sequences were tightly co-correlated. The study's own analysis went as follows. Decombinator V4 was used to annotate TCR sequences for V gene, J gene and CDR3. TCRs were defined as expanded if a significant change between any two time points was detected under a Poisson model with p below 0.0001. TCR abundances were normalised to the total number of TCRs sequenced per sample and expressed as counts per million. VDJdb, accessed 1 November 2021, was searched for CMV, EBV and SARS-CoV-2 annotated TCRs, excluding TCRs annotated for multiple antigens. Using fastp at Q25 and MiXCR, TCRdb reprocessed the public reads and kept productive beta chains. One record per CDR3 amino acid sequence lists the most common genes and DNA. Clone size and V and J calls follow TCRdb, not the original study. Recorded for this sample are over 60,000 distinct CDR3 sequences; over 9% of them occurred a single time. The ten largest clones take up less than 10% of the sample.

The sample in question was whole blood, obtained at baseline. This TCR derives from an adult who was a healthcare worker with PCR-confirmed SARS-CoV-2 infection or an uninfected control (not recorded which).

The nucleotide sequence is given as TGTGCCAGCAGCGCCCGACAGGGGCACGATACGCAGTATTTT. Its translation reads: CASSARQGHDTQYF. Recombination connected TRBV7-8 to TRBJ2-3; TRBD1 matches 8 bases in the middle. From its cysteine to its phenylalanine, the CDR3 spans 14 amino acids. Just CDR3 DNA is preserved here, 42 bases in frame from base 1. Based on the germline V gene, the CDR1 and CDR2 sequences are SGHVS and FQNEAQ. For this chain, trimming is 5 bases at the V end and 6 bases at the J end, and the number of junction bases without a gene match is 7.